A single sample gave rise to the 8 T cell receptor beta chains below, sequenced in a study of T cells in Graves' hyperthyroidism and ophthalmopathy. What was amplified from RNA transcripts were TCR beta CDR3 regions. Researchers ran a first-round RT-PCR on the TCR CDR3 using the HTBI primer set. TCRdb re-called the multiplex PCR reads with MiXCR, one entry per CDR3 protein. Of approximately 710,000 distinct CDR3 sequences listed, 17% are singletons. The specimen sequenced was blood. Receptors originate from a man aged 45-65 years with Graves' hyperthyroidism.

This clonotype came up many times. The genes are TRBV30 and TRBJ1-1; D is unresolved. The length of the CDR3 is 13 residues. CDR1 and CDR2 from the germline V gene are GTSNPN and SVGIG (reference sequence). The germline V and J ends were trimmed by 8 bases and 2 bases, with 15 bases remaining between them. The CDR3 sequence: CAGFLWANTEAFF. CDR3 DNA: TGTGCCGGGTTCTTATGGGCCAACACTGAAGCTTTCTTT.

The V call is TRBV18, the J call TRBJ2-2; D unresolved. Germline CDR1 KGHSH, CDR2 LQKENI. Trimming pared 3 bases from V and 4 bases from J, leaving 9 bases between. This CDR3 is 14 amino acids long. The CDR3 DNA follows: TGTGCCAGCTCACCGGCCGAGAGCACCGGGGAGCTGTTTTTT. It is translated as CASSPAESTGELFF. Full variable domain (rest looked up from reference TRBV18 and TRBJ2-2): NAGVMQNPRHLVRRRGQEARLRCSPMKGHSHVYWYRQLPEEGLKFMVYLQKENIIDESGMPKERFSAEFPKEGPSILRIQQVVRGDSAAYFCASSPAESTGELFFGEGSRLTVL.

This clonotype was seen many times. The J gene is TRBJ2-1, the V gene TRBV28, with a possible D match to TRBD2 (5 bases). The ends were cut back, 5 bases at V and 4 bases at J, with 12 bases in the middle. The CDR3 length is 14 residues. CDR1 MDHEN and CDR2 SYDVKM come from the germline V gene. The CDR3 here is CASSPTTVYNEQFF. Written as DNA, the CDR3 is TGTGCCAGCAGTCCGACTACAGTATACAATGAGCAGTTCTTC.

The chain combines TRBV28 with TRBJ1-4; 9 bases align to TRBD1. Germline V gives CDR1 MDHEN, CDR2 SYDVKM. CDR3 length: 15 residues. V shed 7 bases and J 7 bases; nucleotides not matched to a gene: 10. The CDR3 nucleotides read TGTGCCAGCACCCTCCGACAGGGGGAAGGTGAAAAACTGTTTTTT. This gives the protein CASTLRQGEGEKLFF.

This clonotype was counted a few times. The chain links TRBV10-3 to TRBJ1-1; tentative D call: TRBD1 (5 bases). V was cut by 6 bases and J by 2 bases, with 10 bases left in between. The germline gives CDR1 ENHRY, CDR2 SYGVKD. This CDR3 comprises 13 residues. Here the CDR3 DNA reads TGTGCCATCAGGGGACGGATCAACACTGAAGCTTTCTTT. Protein product: CAIRGRINTEAFF.

This clonotype was found many times. The chain carries TRBV2 and TRBJ1-4; TRBD1 agrees at 8 bases. V lost 7 bases to trimming and J lost 8 bases; unmatched junction nucleotides: 6. The CDR3 is 13 residues long. The germline V gene encodes CDR1 SNHLY and CDR2 FYNNEI. The CDR3 loop reads CASKGQEGEKLFF. The CDR3 DNA follows: TGTGCCAGCAAGGGACAGGAGGGAGAAAAACTGTTTTTT.

The chain uses TRBV28 and TRBJ2-7, with D maybe TRBD1 (6 bases). CDR1 and CDR2 (germline): MDHEN, SYDVKM. The V end was cut by 3 bases, the J end by 5 bases, with 17 bases between. This CDR3 has 15 amino acids. The CDR3 sequence is CASSFGTFSEDEQYF. CDR3 in DNA: TGTGCCAGCAGTTTTGGGACATTCTCTGAAGACGAGCAGTACTTC.

This clonotype was observed a few times. V gene TRBV10-3 combines with J gene TRBJ2-5; D possibly uses TRBD1 or TRBD2 (7 bases each). Germline CDR1 and CDR2: ENHRY and SYGVKD. The CDR3 sequence is 13 residues long. The germline V and J ends were trimmed by 6 bases and 5 bases, with 13 bases remaining between them. In DNA, the CDR3 is TGTGCCATCAGGGGGACAGCGGGGGAGACCCAGTACTTC. This encodes CAIRGTAGETQYF.